The 17 T cell receptor beta chains below all came from one sample that was sequenced in a study of T-cell memory formation after mild COVID-19. Each CDR3 protein gets one entry after TCRdb re-called the 5' RACE reads with MiXCR. This table has hundreds of thousands of distinct CDR3 sequences, about 18% appearing once. Sequencing input: PBMCs or a T cell subset sorted from them (not recorded which). These receptors were obtained from an adult woman who had mild COVID-19 (a few samples of this study predate the infection). Cell type and time point are not known.

The rearrangement links TRBV4-2 to TRBJ2-1; TRBD2 agrees at 8 bases. CDR1 and CDR2 (germline): LGHNA, YNFKEQ. Unmatched junction bases numbered 4, after V lost 3 bases and J lost 0 bases. CDR3 size: 16 residues. CDR3: CASSQIAGPSYNEQFF. DNA of the CDR3: TGTGCCAGCAGCCAGATAGCGGGACCCTCCTACAATGAGCAGTTCTTC.

This chain uses TRBV20-1 with TRBJ1-2; 8 bases are a match to TRBD1. The CDR3 is made up of 12 amino acids. CDR1 DFQATT and CDR2 SNEGSKA come from the germline V gene (reference sequence). Unmatched junction bases numbered 5, after V lost 4 bases and J lost 7 bases. The CDR3 sequence is CSANRGQGGYTF. DNA of the CDR3: TGCAGTGCTAACCGCGGACAGGGTGGCTACACCTTC.

This clonotype was picked up a small number of times. The V call is TRBV12-3 or TRBV12-4, the J call TRBJ2-5, with 7 bases lining up with TRBD1. The CDR3 sequence is 15 residues long. Trimming removed 0 bases from V and 7 bases from J; junction bases left unmatched: 8. In DNA, the CDR3 is TGTGCCAGCAGTTTAGCCGGGACAGCAAGTGTGACCCAGTACTTC. Protein: CASSLAGTASVTQYF.

The table lists this clonotype with many counts. The CDR3 DNA is TGTGCCAGCAGTAACCATACGAGAGGGGACTATGGCTACACCTTC. It yields the protein CASSNHTRGDYGYTF. The chain recombines TRBV12-3 or TRBV12-4 with TRBJ1-2, with D maybe TRBD1 (5 bases). There are 15 residues in the CDR3. Trimming took off 5 bases at V and 3 bases at J, with 16 bases between the two ends.

This chain links TRBV19 with TRBJ2-2; no reliable D call. In germline, CDR1 is LNHDA, CDR2 SQIVND (reference sequence). The CDR3 length is 13 residues. The germline V and J ends were trimmed by 3 bases and 5 bases, with 7 bases remaining between them. The CDR3 reads CASSIGITGELFF. The CDR3 DNA follows: TGTGCCAGTAGTATCGGCATTACCGGGGAGCTGTTTTTT. Full variable domain (outside the CDR3, taken from reference TRBV19 and TRBJ2-2): DGGITQSPKYLFRKEGQNVTLSCEQNLNHDAMYWYRQDPGQGLRLIYYSQIVNDFQKGDIAEGYSVSREKKESFPLTVTSAQKNPTAFYLCASSIGITGELFFGEGSRLTVL.

This clonotype appeared a few times. This chain's CDR3 is CASSSDAWGGSSYGTDTQYF. The CDR3 bases are TGTGCCAGCAGCTCCGATGCTTGGGGGGGCTCTAGCTACGGCACAGATACGCAGTATTTT. The J gene is TRBJ2-3, the V gene TRBV11-2, with D tentatively TRBD2 (7 bases). V was trimmed by 4 bases and J by 1 base, leaving 27 bases between them. The CDR3 runs 20 residues. Germline-derived CDR1 and CDR2 are SGHAT and FQNNGV.

This chain joins TRBV29-1 and TRBJ2-7, with 7 bases identical to TRBD1. The CDR3 has 15 residues. V trimming: 1 base; J trimming: 0 bases; junction bases outside the gene matches: 6. The germline CDR1 and CDR2 sequences are SQVTM and ANQGSEA. As DNA, the CDR3 is TGCAGCGTTGAAGCCGGGACAGCGAGCTCCTACGAGCAGTACTTC. Encoded protein: CSVEAGTASSYEQYF.

The rearrangement joins TRBV7-2 to TRBJ1-2; TRBD1 aligns across 7 bases. CDR1 is SGHTA and CDR2 is FQGNSA in the germline V gene. There are 15 residues in the CDR3. The trim removed 3 bases at V and 3 bases at J, leaving 7 bases unmatched. The CDR3 DNA follows: TGTGCCAGCAGCTTTATCCGGGACAGACACTATGGCTACACCTTC. Translating gives CASSFIRDRHYGYTF.

There are a few counts of this clonotype. V usage is TRBV12-3 or TRBV12-4 and J usage is TRBJ2-1; 12 bases fit TRBD2. The V and J ends lost 5 bases and 9 bases, in that order; junction bases with no gene match: 8. The CDR3 has 15 amino acids. DNA for the CDR3: TGTGCCAGCAGTCTTCGGACTAGCGGGACAGGTGAGCAGTTCTTC. As protein: CASSLRTSGTGEQFF.

The chain carries TRBV20-1 and TRBJ1-1, with 7 bases fitting TRBD1. CDR1 is DFQATT and CDR2 is SNEGSKA in the germline V gene (reference sequence). V lost 3 bases and J lost 1; bases outside the gene matches: 8. CDR3 length: 15 residues. CDR3 protein: CSARETGRGNTEAFF. The CDR3 region has the DNA TGCAGTGCTAGGGAGACAGGGAGAGGGAACACTGAAGCTTTCTTT.

The rearrangement links TRBV5-1 to TRBJ2-5; 7 bases are a match to TRBD2. The CDR3 is 14 amino acids. V was pared by 4 bases and J by 5 bases, with 8 bases of the junction left unmatched. CDR1 is SGHRS, CDR2 YFSETQ, per germline. CDR3 loop: CASSPERGGETQYF. CDR3 sequence (DNA): TGCGCCAGCAGCCCGGAGCGGGGCGGGGAGACCCAGTACTTC.

This chain links TRBV5-5 with TRBJ1-6; tentative D call: TRBD1 (6 bases). Germline CDR1 is SGHKS and CDR2 is YYEKEE (reference sequence). The CDR3 spans 16 residues. V was trimmed by 1 base and J by 3 bases, leaving 11 bases between them. The CDR3 DNA sequence: TGTGCCAGCAGCTTGATTGGGGGCTTCTATAATTCACCCCTCCACTTT. This translates into CASSLIGGFYNSPLHF.

This clonotype has only a few counts. The V and J genes are TRBV5-1 and TRBJ1-5; a weak D match, TRBD1 (6 bases). V was pared by 4 bases and J by 2 bases, with 13 bases between. The CDR3 has 15 amino acids. Germline V gene sequence: CDR1 SGHRS, CDR2 YFSETQ. CDR3 loop: CASSADGGGNQPQHF. The CDR3 bases are TGCGCCAGCAGCGCGGACGGGGGCGGCAATCAGCCCCAGCATTTT. Complete variable domain (other parts from reference TRBV5-1 and TRBJ1-5): KAGVTQTPRYLIKTRGQQVTLSCSPISGHRSVSWYQQTPGQGLQFLFEYFSETQRNKGNFPGRFSGRQFSNSRSEMNVSTLELGDSALYLCASSADGGGNQPQHFGDGTRLSIL.

The chain recombines TRBV12-3 or TRBV12-4 with TRBJ2-7; TRBD2 agrees at 11 bases. CDR3 size: 18 residues. With 1 base clipped from V and 0 bases from J, the junction kept 8 bases outside the gene matches. The CDR3, as DNA: TGTGCCAGCAGTTTAGGCCCCCTAGCGGGGGGATACTCCTACGAGCAGTACTTC. It yields the protein CASSLGPLAGGYSYEQYF.

DNA for the CDR3: TGCGCCAGCAGCTGGGGGTTCAGGGGATCAGACGAGCAGTACTTC. Its translation is CASSWGFRGSDEQYF. The V call is TRBV5-1, the J call TRBJ2-7; D possibly corresponds to TRBD1 (6 bases). Germline assignment: CDR1 SGHRS and CDR2 YFSETQ. Trimming took off 3 bases at V and 5 bases at J, with 18 bases between the two ends. This CDR3 region has 15 residues.

The gene calls are TRBV11-3 and TRBJ2-1; unclear D gene. Deletions cut 5 bases from V and 4 bases from J, with 9 bases between. Germline CDR1 SGHNT, CDR2 YENEEA. The CDR3 has 13 amino acids. CDR3 protein: CASSPGEYNEQFF. The DNA of the CDR3 is TGTGCCAGCAGCCCCGGAGAGTACAATGAGCAGTTCTTC.

The V call is TRBV9, the J call TRBJ2-7, with TRBD2 matching over 7 bases. The CDR3 runs 15 residues. J lost 1 base, V lost 0 bases, and 4 bases had no gene match. CDR1 is SGDLS, CDR2 YYNGEE, per germline. DNA of the CDR3: TGTGCCAGCAGCGTAGGACTAGCCTCGTCCTACGAGCAGTACTTC. It codes for CASSVGLASSYEQYF.